Detailed here is one TCR beta chain. This sample was included in a study of PD-1 blockade in classical Hodgkin lymphoma. V was clipped by 1 base and J by 0 bases; unmatched bases: 1. This CDR3 has 15 residues. The germline V gene encodes CDR1 SEHNR and CDR2 FQNEAQ (reference sequence). Each patient's relapse followed autologous stem cell transplantation, and brentuximab vedotin exposure varied. Assay used: immunoSEQ multiplex PCR; TCRdb lists only in-frame clones, some missing. The repertoire holds approximately 57,000 clones, with around 90% as singletons. This TCR was recovered from a human donor with classical Hodgkin lymphoma. This chain connects TRBV7-9 to TRBJ2-3; 7 positions agree with TRBD1. Sequencing was performed on peripheral blood mononuclear cells (PBMCs), taken before the second cycle of nivolumab. CDR3 region: CASSLGTGSTDTQYF. The CDR3 coding sequence is TGTGCCAGCAGCTTAGGGACAGGAAGCACAGATACGCAGTATTTT.